This T cell receptor beta chain was captured by sequencing in a study of T cells in Graves' hyperthyroidism and ophthalmopathy (dated 2019 in TCRdb). The study in broad terms: Peripheral blood was sampled at the time of initial diagnosis, prior to any treatment. To identify TCR V-J signatures that set the groups apart, the researchers used a discovery cohort of roughly 100 patients, made up of fewer than 50 with Graves' ophthalmopathy and 57 with stable Graves' hyperthyroidism. An independent validation cohort of around 19 hyperthyroidism patients and over 15 patients who later progressed to ophthalmopathy tested prospective prediction of ophthalmopathy. The 75 to 100 discovery patients were randomly divided into training and test sets at a 7:3 ratio. The study also compared thyroid tissue and blood T-cell repertoires from about 6 Graves' hyperthyroidism patients. After blood sampling, hyperthyroidism patients were treated with methimazole at a starting dose of 30 mg daily, and ophthalmopathy patients were treated with high-dose intravenous methylprednisolone. According to the paper, TCR Vbeta CDR3 sequencing was carried out on more than 120 peripheral blood samples, which came from 40 to 45 ophthalmopathy, around 74 hyperthyroidism and approximately 17 progressor patients. Study-wide findings and limitations: Most expanded thyroid clonotypes (frequency above 0.001) were also detected in blood, suggesting blood repertoires may reflect thyroid immune responses. In validation, the model predicted progression to ophthalmopathy with 65% to 71% sensitivity and over 72% specificity, a median of approximately 6.5 months before onset. A model built on a 13 V-J signature distinguished ophthalmopathy from stable hyperthyroidism, reaching over 85% sensitivity and approximately 83% specificity in cross-validation and 80%/75% in testing. No statistical method was used to set the sample size in advance, and investigators knew the group allocation.

Ophthalmopathy patients had moderately to severely active disease, with a Clinical Activity Score of 3 or more, a NOSPECS grade of 4 or more, and a disease duration of less than 3 months. Any patient with an uncontrolled infection, another autoimmune disease, pregnancy or lactation was excluded. Diagnoses relied on clinical symptoms, serum thyroxine and TRAb, thyroid ultrasound and orbital computed tomography. PBMCs were isolated from 7.5 to 10 ml of fresh peripheral blood by Ficoll-Paque density gradient centrifugation. Total RNA was extracted using Trizol reagent, and RNA quality was assessed on an Agilent 2100 Bioanalyzer. Amplification of TCR beta CDR3 regions was carried out from RNA transcripts. For the first round of RT-PCR on the TCR CDR3, the HTBI primer set was used together with the Qiagen OneStep RT-PCR kit. A second multiplex PCR round built the libraries, followed by size selection and purification. The libraries were sequenced on an Illumina HiSeq2000 using paired-end 100 bp reads. Per the source publication's procedure: SOAPnuke was used to process the raw data, removing reads that contained adapters or uncalled bases, had a mean Phred below 15, or lacked an exact match to the constant primer or identifier. High-quality paired reads were merged using COPE v1.2.5, and each unique nucleotide sequence was defined as a clonotype. MiTCR v1.1 was used to align the clonotypes against IMGT TRBV, TRBD and TRBJ reference segments. Analysis was restricted to V-J combinations with a frequency above 0.0001, which covered just over 98% of repertoires. A TCS score was defined as the ratio of F50 (clonal expansion) to E x V (chaos), with BLOSUM62-based TCRdist applied between CDR3 peptides within each V-J. Welch's t-statistics and random forest reduced around 510 V-J features to roughly 13, which were used in a naive Bayes classifier (R e1071). The public reads were run again by TCRdb, first through fastp at Q25 and then through MiXCR, and only productive beta chains were kept. Every CDR3 protein is listed once, alongside the most common genes and DNA of its rows. The V and J calls were determined by TCRdb, not by the authors. Here the sample has about 590,000 distinct CDR3 sequences; 13% to 15% occur a single time. Jointly, the top ten make up over 6% of the sample.

The germline V gene specifies KGHSH as CDR1 and LQKENI as CDR2. The CDR3 runs 15 amino acids, cysteine and phenylalanine included. The read is trimmed to its CDR3 DNA, 45 bases read in frame from base 1. Unmatched junction bases come to 11, with V trimmed by 3 bases and J by 7 bases. Comment on this clonotype: The target of this receptor is not known. Base quality data are lacking; no much larger clone is found one base away.

Material: blood. The rearranged segments are TRBV18 and TRBJ2-7, and TRBD1 matches 8 of the central bases. This TCR derives from a woman between 18 and 29 years old with Graves' ophthalmopathy. CDR3 reads: CASSPNGQGTWEQYF. The DNA is TGTGCCAGCTCACCCAATGGACAGGGAACGTGGGAGCAGTACTTC.